A selection of T cell receptor beta chains follows, all from one sample in a study of shared clonotypes between healthy human individuals. The data were produced by immunoSEQ multiplex PCR, yet TCRdb's version contains in-frame clones alone and is incomplete. The data contain about 2.2 million clones, roughly 93% of them singletons. Sequencing was done on a sample of naive CD8+ T cells from PBMCs. The origin of the receptors is a man aged 18 to 29 in good health. Some clones in this sample may be carry-over from other donors' samples. The CDR3 runs from the conserved cysteine through the conserved F or W. D genes are given only for firm matches. Rows may omit the clone size; those that give it use once, few, many or a size class.

abundance,j_gene,v_gene,d_gene,CDR3nt,CDR3aa
NA,TRBJ2-5,TRBV11-2,NA,TGTGCCAGCAGCTCTAGGGGGGAAGAGACCCAGTACTTC,CASSSRGEETQYF
once,TRBJ2-7,TRBV5-1,NA,TGCGCCAGCAGCTTGCGCACGGAAACCTACGAGCAGTACTTC,CASSLRTETYEQYF
few,TRBJ1-1,TRBV19,NA,TGTGCCAGTAGTGAGGACCTCCGTGACCGGGCTTTCTTT,CASSEDLRDRAFF
NA,TRBJ1-1,TRBV7-9,NA,TGTGCCAGCAGCTTAGGTCACTACACTGAAGCTTTCTTT,CASSLGHYTEAFF
few,TRBJ1-1,TRBV6-5,NA,TGTGCCAGCAGTTACGGACAGAACACTGAAGCTTTCTTT,CASSYGQNTEAFF
NA,TRBJ2-7,TRBV4-1,NA,TGCGCCAGCAGCCAAGTGGTGCAGACCTCCTACGAGCAGTACTTC,CASSQVVQTSYEQYF
NA,TRBJ2-6,TRBV11-2,NA,TGTGCCAGCAGTCTGGGCTGGGGTGGTGGGGCCAACGTCCTGACTTTC,CASSLGWGGGANVLTF
NA,TRBJ1-5,TRBV10-2,NA,TGCGCCAGCAGTGAAATGAGGGGAAGCAATCAGCCCCAGCATTTT,CASSEMRGSNQPQHF
once,TRBJ2-7,TRBV9,NA,TGTGCCAGCAGCGTAGGACCCTGGGCCGAGCAGTACTTC,CASSVGPWAEQYF
NA,TRBJ1-3,TRBV2,NA,TGTGCTCAAGCCAGGAAGGGGCATGGAAACACCATATATTTT,CAQARKGHGNTIYF
once,TRBJ1-3,TRBV9,NA,TGTGCCAGCAGCGTAGGTGGGGGCTCTGGAAACACCATATATTTT,CASSVGGGSGNTIYF
NA,TRBJ2-7,TRBV19,TRBD2,TGTGCCAGTAGTCAGAGACTAGCGGGAGCGCTCTCCTACGAGCAGTACTTC,CASSQRLAGALSYEQYF
NA,TRBJ2-3,TRBV9,NA,TGTGCCAGCGGAGACGGGTCAGATACGCAGTATTTT,CASGDGSDTQYF
NA,TRBJ2-3,TRBV5-4,NA,TGTGCCAGCAGCCCTACCCCCAGCGTCACAGATACGCAGTATTTT,CASSPTPSVTDTQYF
NA,TRBJ1-2,TRBV6-5,NA,TGTGCCAGCAGTTACTCCCCGGACACTTACTATGGCTACACCTTC,CASSYSPDTYYGYTF
NA,TRBJ2-1,TRBV19,NA,TGTGCCAGTAGTATAGGGGCTTTGACCTACAATGAGCAGTTCTTC,CASSIGALTYNEQFF
NA,TRBJ2-1,TRBV14,NA,TGTGCCAGCAGCCCAGGACCAAGCTCCTACAATGAGCAGTTCTTC,CASSPGPSSYNEQFF
NA,TRBJ1-1,TRBV5-1,NA,TGCGCCAGCTCGCCGGGGGAGGGAGCCGAGAGCACTGAAGCTTTCTTT,CASSPGEGAESTEAFF
NA,TRBJ1-3,TRBV27,NA,TGTGCCAGCAGTTTAGACGCAGGGTGGGGAAACACCATATATTTT,CASSLDAGWGNTIYF
NA,TRBJ1-1,TRBV6-1,NA,TGTGCCAGCAGTGTGGGGTTGGGGTTGAACACTGAAGCTTTCTTT,CASSVGLGLNTEAFF
NA,TRBJ1-5,TRBV19,NA,TGTGCCAGTAATTACCGGGAGGGGAGCAATCAGCCCCAGCATTTT,CASNYREGSNQPQHF
NA,TRBJ1-1,TRBV29-1,NA,TGCAGCGTTGAGGTAGGCGGCAGGAGGACTGAAGCTTTCTTT,CSVEVGGRRTEAFF
NA,TRBJ2-7,TRBV28,NA,TGTGCCAGCAGTTTGGTCCGTCCCCCGTTAGAGCAGTACTTC,CASSLVRPPLEQYF
NA,TRBJ2-1,TRBV27,TRBD2,TGTGCCAGCAGCCTGTCGCTAGCGGACTCCTACAATGAGCAGTTCTTC,CASSLSLADSYNEQFF
NA,TRBJ2-7,TRBV9,NA,TGTGCCAGCAGCGTAGACCCGACGCTCCCCCCCGAGCAGTACTTC,CASSVDPTLPPEQYF
NA,TRBJ2-1,TRBV5-1,NA,TGCGCCAGCAGCTTCGGTGGAGGACGCTCCGGGAATGAGCAGTTCTTC,CASSFGGGRSGNEQFF
NA,TRBJ2-7,TRBV11-2,NA,TGTGCCAGCAGCTTAGCGGTGGTTGGATACTACGAGCAGTACTTC,CASSLAVVGYYEQYF
NA,TRBJ1-4,TRBV7-9,NA,TGTGCCAGCAGCACCCGCAGGGGCGGGGGTGAAAAACTGTTTTTT,CASSTRRGGGEKLFF
once,TRBJ1-1,TRBV28,NA,TGTGCCAGCAGTTTGGGAGTCAACACTGAAGCTTTCTTT,CASSLGVNTEAFF
NA,TRBJ2-1,TRBV5-8,NA,TGTGCCAGCAGCTTGTTGCCCTACAATGAGCAGTTCTTC,CASSLLPYNEQFF
NA,TRBJ2-7,TRBV27,TRBD2,TGTGCCAGCAGTCTACTAGCGCAGGACGAGCAGTACTTC,CASSLLAQDEQYF
NA,TRBJ2-7,TRBV10-2,NA,TGCGCCAGCAGGGACTACGAGCAGTACTTC,CASRDYEQYF
NA,TRBJ2-1,TRBV7-3,TRBD2,TGTGCCAGCAGCTCTACTAGCGGGATATACAATGAGCAGTTCTTC,CASSSTSGIYNEQFF
NA,TRBJ2-7,TRBV19,NA,TGTGCCAGTAGTACCCAGGGGCAGCCATACGAGCAGTACTTC,CASSTQGQPYEQYF
NA,TRBJ2-2,TRBV5-4,NA,TGTGCCAGCAGCTTGGATTCAGGATCGACCGGGGAGCTGTTTTTT,CASSLDSGSTGELFF
NA,TRBJ1-1,TRBV6-5,NA,TGTGCCAGCAGTTACTCGGGACAATCTGAAGCTTTCTTT,CASSYSGQSEAFF
NA,TRBJ2-7,TRBV7-9,NA,TGTGCCAGCAGCGCCGACTGGGATCACTACGAGCAGTACTTC,CASSADWDHYEQYF
NA,TRBJ2-3,TRBV28,TRBD2,TGTGCCAGCAGTTTATTCGGGAGGAAGACAGATACGCAGTATTTT,CASSLFGRKTDTQYF
NA,TRBJ2-2,TRBV5-6,TRBD2,TGTGCCAGCAGCTTGGACCTAGCGGGAGGTAACACCGGGGAGCTGTTTTTT,CASSLDLAGGNTGELFF
NA,TRBJ2-3,TRBV7-8,NA,TGTGCCAGCAGCCCCCGGGGTAGCGGAGGCACAGATACGCAGTATTTT,CASSPRGSGGTDTQYF
NA,TRBJ2-1,TRBV27,NA,TGTGCCAGCAGTTTATCCCCGGACTTGTTCGGGCAGTTCTTC,CASSLSPDLFGQFF
NA,TRBJ2-5,TRBV28,NA,TGTGCCAGCAGCTCCGGGATTGAAGAGACCCAGTACTTC,CASSSGIEETQYF
NA,TRBJ2-3,TRBV11-2,TRBD1,TGTGCCAGCAGCCTACGGACAGGGCGAGATACGCAGTATTTT,CASSLRTGRDTQYF
NA,TRBJ2-1,TRBV6-4,NA,TGTGCCAGCAGTGCCCGCCCGGGCCAGGTCAACAATGAGCAGTTCTTC,CASSARPGQVNNEQFF
NA,TRBJ2-1,TRBV6-6,TRBD2,TGTGCCAGCAGTTACTCGTCACTAGCGGGATACAATGAGCAGTTCTTC,CASSYSSLAGYNEQFF
NA,TRBJ2-3,TRBV7-9,TRBD1,TGTGCCAGCAGCCGCCAGGACAGGGGTAGCACAGATACGCAGTATTTT,CASSRQDRGSTDTQYF
NA,TRBJ2-3,TRBV7-8,TRBD2,TGTGCCAGCAGCCCAGGGGCTAGCGGGAGTAGGTCAGATACGCAGTATTTT,CASSPGASGSRSDTQYF
NA,TRBJ2-7,TRBV27,NA,TGTGCCAGCAGTTTTCTCCCTGCCTACGAGCAGTACTTC,CASSFLPAYEQYF
NA,TRBJ2-6,TRBV28,NA,TGTGCCAGCCAGGAAGTTTACGGGGCCAACGTCCTGACTTTC,CASQEVYGANVLTF
NA,TRBJ2-7,TRBV27,NA,TGTGCCAGCAGTACCCTTTCACACGTCATGGGGCAGTACTTC,CASSTLSHVMGQYF
once,TRBJ2-2,TRBV19,NA,TGTGCCAGTAGTATTTTCACGTACACCGGGGAGCTGTTTTTT,CASSIFTYTGELFF
NA,TRBJ1-1,TRBV4-3,NA,TGCGCCAGCAGCTCTCGGGGAGGCACTGAAGCTTTCTTT,CASSSRGGTEAFF
NA,TRBJ2-5,TRBV7-2,NA,TGTGCCAGCAGCCCAGGGACATCTCAAGAGACCCAGTACTTC,CASSPGTSQETQYF
NA,TRBJ2-7,TRBV4-1,NA,TGCGCCAGCAGCCAAGAGTTCTGGCCCTACGAGCAGTACTTC,CASSQEFWPYEQYF
NA,TRBJ2-5,TRBV7-9,TRBD1,TGTGCCAGCAGCTCGGACAGGGGGGGAGAGACCCAGTACTTC,CASSSDRGGETQYF
NA,TRBJ1-2,TRBV5-6,NA,TGTGCCAGCAGCTTGTGGCCAGGCCCCCCGTATGGCTACACCTTC,CASSLWPGPPYGYTF
NA,TRBJ2-7,TRBV15,TRBD2,TGTGCCACCAGCAGAGTTCTAGCGGGAGGGAGGGACGAGCAGTACTTC,CATSRVLAGGRDEQYF
NA,TRBJ2-7,TRBV9,TRBD2,TGTGCCAGCGGGGAGGGATCCTACGAGCAGTACTTC,CASGEGSYEQYF
NA,TRBJ2-2,TRBV4-1,TRBD1,TGCGCCAGCAGCCCACGTCCAGGGGGCACCGGGGAGCTGTTTTTT,CASSPRPGGTGELFF
NA,TRBJ2-5,TRBV28,TRBD2,TGTGCCAGCAGTTTATCGGGGGGGGAGACCCAGTACTTC,CASSLSGGETQYF